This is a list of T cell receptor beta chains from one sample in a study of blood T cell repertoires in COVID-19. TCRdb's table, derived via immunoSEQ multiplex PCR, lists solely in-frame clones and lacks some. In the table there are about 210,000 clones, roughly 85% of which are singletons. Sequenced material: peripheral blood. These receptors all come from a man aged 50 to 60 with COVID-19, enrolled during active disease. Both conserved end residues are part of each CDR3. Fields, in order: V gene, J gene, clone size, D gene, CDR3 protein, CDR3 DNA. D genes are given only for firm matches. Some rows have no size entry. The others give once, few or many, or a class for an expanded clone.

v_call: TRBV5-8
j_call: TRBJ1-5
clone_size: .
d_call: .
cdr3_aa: CASHRPGVNQPQHF
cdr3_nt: TGTGCCAGCCACCGCCCAGGGGTTAATCAGCCCCAGCATTTT

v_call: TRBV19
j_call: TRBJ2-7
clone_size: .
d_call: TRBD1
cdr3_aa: CASATNRGNPTEQYF
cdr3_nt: TGTGCCAGTGCAACAAACAGGGGGAATCCTACGGAGCAGTACTTC

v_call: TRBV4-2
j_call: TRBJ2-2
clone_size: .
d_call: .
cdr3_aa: CASSQVGSGELFF
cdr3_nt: TGTGCCAGCAGCCAAGTTGGCTCCGGGGAGCTGTTTTTT

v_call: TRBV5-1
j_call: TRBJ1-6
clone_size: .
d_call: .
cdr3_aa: CASSYAVGRDSTLHF
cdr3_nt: TGCGCCAGCAGCTATGCTGTGGGGCGCGACTCTACCCTCCACTTT

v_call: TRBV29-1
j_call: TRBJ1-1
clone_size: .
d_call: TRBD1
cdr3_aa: CSVRQGANTEAFF
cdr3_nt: TGCAGCGTTCGACAGGGGGCAAACACTGAAGCTTTCTTT

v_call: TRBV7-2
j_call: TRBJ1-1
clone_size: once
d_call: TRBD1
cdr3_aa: CASSSNPGTVTEAFF
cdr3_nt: TGTGCCAGCAGCTCGAATCCTGGGACAGTCACTGAAGCTTTCTTT

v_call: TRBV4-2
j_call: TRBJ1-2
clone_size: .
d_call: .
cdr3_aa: CASSPQGMARYGYTF
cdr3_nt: TGTGCCAGCAGCCCTCAAGGTATGGCTAGGTATGGCTACACCTTC

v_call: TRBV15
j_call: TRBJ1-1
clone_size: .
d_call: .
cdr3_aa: CATSRFAGTSNTEAFF
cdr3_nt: TGTGCCACCAGCAGATTTGCCGGGACATCGAACACTGAAGCTTTCTTT

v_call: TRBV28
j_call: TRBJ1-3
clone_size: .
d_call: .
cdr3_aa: CASSPPGARRRGNTIYF
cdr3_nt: TGTGCCAGCAGCCCACCCGGAGCACGGCGGAGGGGAAACACCATATATTTT

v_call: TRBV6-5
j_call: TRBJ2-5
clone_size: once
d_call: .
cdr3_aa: CASSYSGLQETQYF
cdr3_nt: TGTGCCAGCAGTTACTCGGGACTCCAAGAGACCCAGTACTTC